These T cell receptor beta chains were read from a single sample in a study of blood T cell repertoires in COVID-19. TCRdb's table, derived via immunoSEQ multiplex PCR, lists solely in-frame clones and lacks some. The table lists about 150,000 clones, around four fifths of them singletons, with 6.2% in the top ten. Sequenced input: PBMCs or T cells enriched from blood (not recorded which). These receptors all stem from a middle-aged woman who had recovered from COVID-19. Each CDR3 is given with its conserved first and last residue. Each record gives: D gene, J gene, clone size, V gene, CDR3 DNA, CDR3 protein. D genes are given only for firm matches. Clone size is not always given. Where it is, it says once, few, many or a class for expanded clones.

>TRBD2|TRBJ2-7|-|TRBV14
TGTGCCAGCAGCCGGCTGACTAGCGGAGCAACCTACGAGCAGTACTTC
CASSRLTSGATYEQYF
>TRBD1|TRBJ2-4|-|TRBV10-3
TGTGCCATCAGTGAAGGTGCCGGACAGGAACAGTACTTC
CAISEGAGQEQYF
>-|TRBJ2-7|-|TRBV5-4
TGTGCCAGCAGCTTGGGGCGGCTAGCCGAGCAGTACTTC
CASSLGRLAEQYF
>-|TRBJ2-7|-|TRBV7-6
TGTGCCAGCAGCCCCCTCGCAGGGCCATCCTACGAGCAGTACTTC
CASSPLAGPSYEQYF
>TRBD1|TRBJ2-7|-|TRBV27
TGTGCCAGCAGTTGGAGGACAGGGGATTACGAGCAGTACTTC
CASSWRTGDYEQYF
>-|TRBJ1-1|-|TRBV5-4
TGTGCCAGCAGCTTGGGATGGGCGAACACTGAAGCTTTCTTT
CASSLGWANTEAFF
>-|TRBJ2-5|once|TRBV7-9
TGTGCCAGCATGAAGGAGGGAGTAGAGACCCAGTACTTC
CASMKEGVETQYF
>-|TRBJ2-5|-|TRBV5-1
TGCGCCAGCAGCTTACAGGGTTTCCAAGAGACCCAGTACTTC
CASSLQGFQETQYF
>TRBD2|TRBJ2-1|-|TRBV13
TGTGCCAGCAGCCTAGCGGGGACTGGAGAAAATGAGCAGTTCTTC
CASSLAGTGENEQFF
>-|TRBJ2-2|-|TRBV3-1/TRBV3-2
TGTGCCAGCAGCCAAGCATCCCTGCGGGGAACAACCGGGGAGCTGTTTTTT
CASSQASLRGTTGELFF
>TRBD2|TRBJ2-1|-|TRBV4-1
TGCGCCAGCAGCCAAGAGGGGGGCCTAGCGGGGGCCTACAATGAGCAGTTCTTC
CASSQEGGLAGAYNEQFF
>TRBD1|TRBJ2-1|-|TRBV27
TGTGCCAGCGGAGGACAGGACCAATATTACAATGAGCAGTTCTTC
CASGGQDQYYNEQFF
>-|TRBJ1-2|-|TRBV2
TGTGCCAGCAGTGAAGACAGCCTGAACTATGGCTACACCTTC
CASSEDSLNYGYTF
>TRBD2|TRBJ2-2|-|TRBV5-1
TGCGCCAGCAGCTTGAATGGACTAGCCCCCACCGGGGAGCTGTTTTTT
CASSLNGLAPTGELFF
>TRBD2|TRBJ2-7|-|TRBV29-1
TGCAGCGTTGGGCTGACTAGCGGGGGAATCGGCGAGCAGTACTTC
CSVGLTSGGIGEQYF
>-|TRBJ1-5|-|TRBV3-1/TRBV3-2
TGTGCCAGCAGCCAACGAGGTAGCAATCAGCCCCAGCATTTT
CASSQRGSNQPQHF
>-|TRBJ1-6|-|TRBV28
TGTGCCAGCAGTCTACGAGAATCACCCCTCCACTTT
CASSLRESPLHF
>TRBD1|TRBJ2-4|-|TRBV5-6
TGTGCCAGCAGCTCGCACGCTGACAGGGACAAAAACATTCAGTACTTC
CASSSHADRDKNIQYF
>TRBD1|TRBJ1-2|-|TRBV5-5
TGTGCCAGCAGGCTGACAGGGCACTATGGCTACACCTTC
CASRLTGHYGYTF
>TRBD1|TRBJ1-6|-|TRBV3-1/TRBV3-2
TGTGCCAGCAGTCCTACCGGGACAGGGGTTTCACCCCTCCACTTT
CASSPTGTGVSPLHF
>-|TRBJ1-3|-|TRBV6-5
TGTGCCAGCAGTCCCTGGAGCTCTGGAAACACCATATATTTT
CASSPWSSGNTIYF
>-|TRBJ2-2|-|TRBV6-6
TGTGCCAGCAGTCAAGCGGAGAACACCGGGGAGCTGTTTTTT
CASSQAENTGELFF
>TRBD2|TRBJ2-7|once|TRBV3-1/TRBV3-2
TGTGCCAGCAGCCAGGGAGCGGGAGGCTCCTACGAGCAGTACTTC
CASSQGAGGSYEQYF
>-|TRBJ2-7|few|TRBV15
TGTGCCACCAGCAGAGTTGTGACAGGTACCTACGAGCAGTACTTC
CATSRVVTGTYEQYF
>TRBD1|TRBJ2-7|-|TRBV11-1
TGTGCCAGCAGCATGTCCGGGACAGGGGGATCATACGAGCAGTACTTC
CASSMSGTGGSYEQYF
>TRBD1|TRBJ2-7|-|TRBV5-5
TGTGCCAGCAGTTGGACAGGGGAAAGCTACGAGCAGTACTTC
CASSWTGESYEQYF
>-|TRBJ1-2|-|TRBV6-1
TGTGCCAGCAGTGAACAGTGGGGGAGGAGCGGTGGCTACACCTTC
CASSEQWGRSGGYTF
>TRBD2|TRBJ2-5|-|TRBV3-1/TRBV3-2
TGTGCCAGCAGCCAAGATAGTCTAGCGGGGGCCGCGTACCAAGAGACCCAGTACTTC
CASSQDSLAGAAYQETQYF
>-|TRBJ2-1|-|TRBV2
TGTGCCAGCAGTGGAGACAGTTACAATGAGCAGTTCTTC
CASSGDSYNEQFF
>-|TRBJ2-7|-|TRBV6-1
TGTGCCAGCAGTGAAGGCAGCTACGAGCAGTACTTC
CASSEGSYEQYF
>TRBD1|TRBJ1-5|once|TRBV19
TGTGCCAGTAGCCGGGGACAGGGCAATCAGCCCCAGCATTTT
CASSRGQGNQPQHF
>-|TRBJ2-1|few|TRBV5-1
TGCGCCAGCAGCTTAAGACAGGTATCCTACAATGAGCAGTTCTTC
CASSLRQVSYNEQFF
>-|TRBJ2-7|-|TRBV3-1/TRBV3-2
TGTGCCAGCAGCGAACAGGGAGAGCAGTACTTC
CASSEQGEQYF
>TRBD2|TRBJ2-1|-|TRBV19
TGTGCCAGTAGTATAGTGGCGGGAGACAACAATGAGCAGTTCTTC
CASSIVAGDNNEQFF
>-|TRBJ2-1|-|TRBV7-8
TGTGCCAGCAGCTTAGCCGTGTCAGGGGTTATCGCGTACAATGAGCAGTTCTTC
CASSLAVSGVIAYNEQFF
>TRBD1|TRBJ1-1|-|TRBV9
TGTGCCAGCAGCGTAGAGGGGGCGAGGACTGAAGCTTTCTTT
CASSVEGARTEAFF
>-|TRBJ2-1|-|TRBV27
TGTGCCACCAGTCAGGGCGGCTCCTACAATGAGCAGTTCTTC
CATSQGGSYNEQFF
>TRBD1|TRBJ2-3|-|TRBV7-8
TGTGCCAGCAGCACGGGACAGGGGGCAGGAACAGATACGCAGTATTTT
CASSTGQGAGTDTQYF
>TRBD1|TRBJ1-1|-|TRBV27
TGTGCCAGCAGGTTAACGGGACAGGGCATGAACACTGAAGCTTTCTTT
CASRLTGQGMNTEAFF
>-|TRBJ1-1|-|TRBV5-5
TGTGCCAGCAGCGCGGACCCGACAGCGTACACTGAAGCTTTCTTT
CASSADPTAYTEAFF
>-|TRBJ2-7|-|TRBV5-1
TGCGCCAGCAGCTTGGCCCGGGGATTCTCCTACGAGCAGTACTTC
CASSLARGFSYEQYF
>TRBD1|TRBJ2-2|-|TRBV5-1
TGCGCCAGCAGCTCCGGACAGGTGAACACCGGGGAGCTGTTTTTT
CASSSGQVNTGELFF
>-|TRBJ2-1|-|TRBV28
TGTGCCAGTAAGCTGAACAATGAGCAGTTCTTC
CASKLNNEQFF
>-|TRBJ1-5|-|TRBV5-1
TGCGCCAGCAGCTACTCATCCAATCAGCCCCAGCATTTT
CASSYSSNQPQHF
>-|TRBJ1-1|-|TRBV9
TGTGCCAGCAGCGTAGGACAGGCAGGGCCCACTGAAGCTTTCTTT
CASSVGQAGPTEAFF
>-|TRBJ2-6|-|TRBV18
TGTGCCAGCTCACCGTACTTGCTTGAAACAGGGTTGGGGTCTGGGGCCAACGTCCTGACTTTC
CASSPYLLETGLGSGANVLTF
>TRBD2|TRBJ2-1|-|TRBV7-6
TGTGCCAGCAGCTTATTGGCGGGAGGGAGGAATGAGCAGTTCTTC
CASSLLAGGRNEQFF
>-|TRBJ1-1|once|TRBV11-3
TGTGCCAGCAGGTCAGGGTGGGGCACTGAAGCTTTCTTT
CASRSGWGTEAFF
>TRBD2|TRBJ2-3|-|TRBV9
TGTGCCAGCAGCAACCTAGCGGGGAGTGCTCGAACGCAGTATTTT
CASSNLAGSARTQYF
>TRBD1|TRBJ2-7|-|TRBV18
TGTGCCAGCTCACCCTGGACAGGGAACAACTACGAGCAGTACTTC
CASSPWTGNNYEQYF
>TRBD2|TRBJ2-1|-|TRBV5-1
TGCGCCAGCAGCTTGGTGGTAGCGGGAAACTACAATGAGCAGTTCTTC
CASSLVVAGNYNEQFF
>TRBD1|TRBJ1-1|-|TRBV15
TGTGCCACCAGCAGTACAGGGGCCACTGAAGCTTTCTTT
CATSSTGATEAFF
>-|TRBJ1-1|-|TRBV18
TGTGCCAGCTCACCTCGGGGGGCGGTGGACACTGAAGCTTTCTTT
CASSPRGAVDTEAFF
>-|TRBJ1-5|-|TRBV30
TGTGCCTGGAGTGGACGGAGTAAGCAGCCCCAGCATTTT
CAWSGRSKQPQHF
>TRBD2|TRBJ2-1|-|TRBV6-5
TGTGCCAGCAGTTACGTGACTAGCGGGATAGATGAGCAGTTCTTC
CASSYVTSGIDEQFF
>TRBD2|TRBJ2-2|-|TRBV11-2
TGTGCCAGCAGCTATTACGGGGGGAAGACCGGGGAGCTGTTTTTT
CASSYYGGKTGELFF
>-|TRBJ1-1|-|TRBV9
TGTGCCAGCAGCGTAGGGGGAGATATAGACACTGAAGCTTTCTTT
CASSVGGDIDTEAFF
>TRBD2|TRBJ2-7|-|TRBV7-3
TGTGCCAGCAGCTTAAAGGCGGGAGGTCCCTACGAGCAGTACTTC
CASSLKAGGPYEQYF
>-|TRBJ1-2|-|TRBV9
TGTGCCAGCAGCGTCGATGGCAGGCGGGGGAACTATGGCTACACCTTC
CASSVDGRRGNYGYTF